The clone carrying this T cell receptor beta chain was counted only a few times. Its antigen remains unknown. The data originate from a study of cytomegalovirus exposure and HLA in healthy donors. PCR was performed using 60 Vbeta and 13 Jbeta primers. Assay: immunoSEQ multiplex PCR; the TCRdb copy retains only in-frame clones and omits some. This table holds some 99,000 clones, roughly 80% found once. This CDR3 is 15 amino acids long. V lost 7 bases, J lost 1 base, and 7 bases stayed unmatched. Germline values: CDR1 SGHRS, CDR2 YFSETQ. General observations from the study: Most TCR sequences were seen very rarely across donors, but some public TCRs occurred in many. Some V segments, including TRBV6-2 and TRBV6-3, were excluded as indistinguishable.

Healthy bone marrow donors formed the donor group. This TCR derives from a female donor in good health and CMV-seronegative. Material for sequencing was PBMCs. V is TRBV5-1 and J is TRBJ2-3; 9 nucleotides match TRBD2. DNA for the CDR3: TGCGCCAGCGGCCCTGCGGGGGGGCGCACAGATACGCAGTATTTT. Its protein is CASGPAGGRTDTQYF.